This section outlines one T cell receptor (beta chain) sequence together with its context. The antigen remains undetermined. Germline and genes here are mouse. The read comes to an end 1 residue before the CDR3 does, leaving the germline J gene to fill in the end. This specimen comes from a study of tissue T cells after allogeneic stem cell transplantation. Study-wide results and caveats: Shared clones across patients were few; motif clustering revealed tissue-specific shared signatures. The study did not identify alloreactive or antigen-specific tissue TCRs, and some clones might be persisting host cells. TCR repertoires tracked anatomic similarity, regardless of disease or transplant status.

Produced via immunoSEQ multiplex PCR; TCRdb's table is partial and in-frame only. Of about 50,000 clones in the sample, nearly 75% were seen once. Losses at the gene ends were 3 bases for V and 4 bases for J; bases not matched to a gene: 3. The germline V gene has CDR1 GKSSPN and CDR2 SITVG. The CDR3 is made up of 13 amino acids. The rearrangement uses TRBV31 and TRBJ1-2, with 9 bases aligning to TRBD1. Source material: sorted cells pooled from one or two spleens. This clonotype originated in a pool of C57BL/6 mice in good health. The part of the CDR3 DNA that was read is TGTGCCTGGAGACAGGGGGCGAGCTCCGACTACACC. This codes for CAWRQGASSDYT. The full CDR3 sequence reads CAWRQGASSDYTF.